Presented here are 19 T cell receptor beta chains from one specimen sequenced in a study of blood T cell repertoires in COVID-19. The assay was immunoSEQ multiplex PCR, and TCRdb's table has in-frame clones only and misses some. Among 15,000 to 20,000 clones listed, roughly 89% were seen once. The sample consisted of peripheral blood. The origin of the receptors is a human donor in a cohort sampled during active COVID-19.

This clone occurred a few times. The chain uses TRBV3-1 (or the pseudogene TRBV3-2) and TRBJ2-7; perhaps TRBD1 as D (5 bases). V was trimmed by 3 bases and J by 6 bases, leaving 15 bases between them. Germline values: CDR1 LGHDT, CDR2 YNNKEL (reference sequence). The length of the CDR3 is 14 residues. The CDR3 region is CASSQIQGLGEQYF. The CDR3 DNA is TGTGCCAGCAGCCAGATTCAGGGCCTGGGCGAGCAGTACTTC.

The sample holds one count of this clone. The chain combines TRBV6-5 with TRBJ2-1; TRBD2 might be the D (7 bases). The length of the CDR3 is 14 residues. V was shortened by 10 bases and J by 6 bases, with 19 bases between the two germline ends. From germline, CDR1 is MNHEY and CDR2 SVGAGI. The CDR3 nucleotides are TGTGCCACCGGGGGGCTACTAGCCTCCAATGAGCAGTTCTTC. Amino acids: CATGGLLASNEQFF.

The J gene is TRBJ2-1, the V gene TRBV5-1; D may be TRBD1 (6 bases). The germline V and J ends were trimmed by 3 bases and 10 bases, with 14 bases remaining between them. The CDR3 has 13 residues. Germline CDR1 and CDR2: SGHRS and YFSETQ. The CDR3 loop reads CASSYVSGTEQFF. CDR3 bases: TGCGCCAGCAGCTACGTTTCTGGGACAGAGCAGTTCTTC.

The rearrangement links TRBV6-6 to TRBJ1-2; D gene unclear. The CDR3 is 11 amino acids. Deletions cut 6 bases from V and 5 bases from J, with 7 bases between. Looked up from germline, CDR1 is MNHNY and CDR2 is SVGAGI (reference sequence). CDR3 sequence (DNA): TGTGCCAGCAGGGGCTCGTATGGCTACACCTTC. Its protein is CASRGSYGYTF.

J is TRBJ2-5 and V is TRBV2, with 8 bases matching TRBD2. Trimming cost V 6 bases and J 5 bases; bases outside gene matches: 17. This CDR3 region has 17 residues. CDR1 SNHLY and CDR2 FYNNEI come from the germline V gene. DNA for the CDR3: TGTGCCAGCAGCCAGATGGAGCTAGCGGGTTTCCGGGAGACCCAGTACTTC. Protein: CASSQMELAGFRETQYF.

The chain has TRBV6-5 and TRBJ1-4; D is possibly TRBD1 (6 bases). Trimming shortened V by 5 bases and J by 6 bases, and 10 bases separated the two germline ends. Germline values: CDR1 MNHEY, CDR2 SVGAGI. The CDR3 runs to 13 residues. CDR3 nucleotide sequence: TGTGCCAGCAGTCAGGGGCCCTATGAAAAACTGTTTTTT. It translates to CASSQGPYEKLFF.

This rearrangement joins TRBV7-6 to TRBJ1-1; D unclear. Germline loops: CDR1 SGHVS, CDR2 FNYEAQ. This CDR3 contains 13 residues. With 5 bases removed from V and 3 bases from J, the gap between germline ends came to 10 bases. As DNA, the CDR3 is TGTGCCAGCAGCGGTTTTGAGGACACTGAAGCTTTCTTT. Translating gives CASSGFEDTEAFF.

This chain connects TRBV27 to TRBJ1-2, with 7 nucleotides matching TRBD1. Germline-derived CDR1 and CDR2 are MNHEY and SMNVEV (reference sequence). The CDR3 loop spans 17 amino acids. Losses at the gene ends were 6 bases for V and 5 bases for J; bases not matched to a gene: 18. In DNA form, the CDR3 reads TGTGCCAGCAGCCAGGGTGGGGGACAGACAATTTTGTATGGCTACACCTTC. Translation gives CASSQGGGQTILYGYTF.

V and J are TRBV6-5 and TRBJ1-2; no clear D. The CDR3 spans 12 residues. Germline values: CDR1 MNHEY, CDR2 SVGAGI. With 4 bases removed from V and 8 bases from J, the gap between germline ends came to 11 bases. The CDR3 DNA follows: TGTGCCAGCAGTTTTCACCCGAGGGGCTACACCTTC. Its protein product is CASSFHPRGYTF.

CDR3 nucleotide sequence: TGCGCCAGCAGCCCGGGACAGGGGGGACGCGGCTACACCTTC. Amino acids: CASSPGQGGRGYTF. The chain has TRBV5-1 and TRBJ1-2; TRBD1 agrees at 11 bases. With V trimmed by 4 bases and J by 8 bases, 7 bases remained unmatched. The CDR3 totals 14 residues. Per germline, CDR1 SGHRS and CDR2 YFSETQ.

The CDR3 nucleotides read TGTGCCAGCTCACCCGTCGGGGAGGCGGCTACGCAGTATTTT. Translation: CASSPVGEAATQYF. The V call is TRBV18, the J call TRBJ2-3, with a tentative D call TRBD2 (6 bases). V was pared by 3 bases and J by 8 bases, with 15 bases between. Germline V gene lookup returns CDR1 KGHSH and CDR2 LQKENI. The CDR3 is 14 amino acids.

The rearrangement joins TRBV2 to TRBJ1-2; 8 positions match TRBD1. CDR1 is SNHLY and CDR2 is FYNNEI in the germline V gene. CDR3 length equals 14 residues. Losses at the gene ends were 7 bases for V and 7 bases for J; bases not matched to a gene: 11. The CDR3 is CASTPGQGASGYTF. The CDR3 nucleotides read TGTGCCAGCACCCCCGGGCAGGGGGCGAGTGGCTACACCTTC.

The V gene is TRBV3-1 (or the pseudogene TRBV3-2), the J gene TRBJ2-3; TRBD2 agrees at 8 bases. The V gene's germline CDR1 is LGHDT and CDR2 YNNKEL (reference sequence). V lost 3 bases and J lost 4; bases outside the gene matches: 12. There are 17 residues in the CDR3. The CDR3 loop reads CASSHRGTSGGADTQYF. The DNA for the CDR3 is TGTGCCAGCAGCCATCGCGGCACAAGCGGGGGTGCAGATACGCAGTATTTT.

The chain carries TRBV3-1 (or the pseudogene TRBV3-2) and TRBJ2-7; no firm D call. Germline V gene lookup returns CDR1 LGHDT and CDR2 YNNKEL (reference sequence). There are 13 residues in the CDR3. V shed 0 bases and J shed 6 bases, with 9 bases lying between them. In DNA form, the CDR3 reads TGTGCCAGCAGCCAAGAGGTACTCCGCGAGCAGTACTTC. This sequence encodes CASSQEVLREQYF.

The CDR3 reads CASAGANNSPLHF. Here the CDR3 DNA reads TGTGCCAGCGCGGGGGCCAATAATTCACCCCTCCACTTT. The genes are TRBV18 and TRBJ1-6, with D possibly matching TRBD1 (6 bases). The V gene's germline CDR1 is KGHSH and CDR2 LQKENI. V lost 8 bases and J 5 bases, leaving 10 bases between the germline ends. The CDR3 is 13 residues long.

This clone appeared a single time. The V call is TRBV7-8, the J call TRBJ1-6, with D hard to call. V gave up 7 bases and J gave up 3 bases, with 13 bases separating them. This CDR3 spans 15 amino acids. Germline loops: CDR1 SGHVS, CDR2 FQNEAQ. CDR3: CASTTRQDYNSPLHF. CDR3 sequence (DNA): TGTGCCAGCACCACCCGGCAGGACTATAATTCACCCCTCCACTTT.

This chain connects TRBV23-1 to TRBJ1-6, with 10 nucleotides matching TRBD1. TRBV23-1 is reported as an ORF; its role is uncertain. V gave up 4 bases and J gave up 7 bases; unmatched junction bases: 10. This CDR3 has 17 residues. The DNA of the CDR3 is TGCGCCAGCAGTCGAGGGACAGGGGACATCGGGAATTCACCCCTCCACTTT. Its protein is CASSRGTGDIGNSPLHF.

The CDR3 DNA follows: TGCGCCAGCAGTCGGAACAGCCTCTCTGGGGCCAACGTCCTGACTTTC. Its protein product is CASSRNSLSGANVLTF. This chain joins TRBV5-1 and TRBJ2-6; no definite D call. Trimming stripped 5 bases from V and 0 bases from J, with 12 bases between. From germline, CDR1 is SGHRS and CDR2 YFSETQ. This CDR3 is built from 16 residues.

The genes are TRBV24-1 and TRBJ1-5; D unclear. This CDR3 spans 12 amino acids. Germline lookup yields CDR1 KGHDR and CDR2 SFDVKD. V was pared by 3 bases and J by 9 bases, with 8 bases between. CDR3 sequence: CATSDLYRPQHF. The CDR3 coding sequence is TGTGCCACCAGTGATCTCTATAGGCCCCAGCATTTT.